This T cell receptor beta chain was identified during a study of Graves' ophthalmopathy and Graves' hyperthyroidism. Across the whole study: Peripheral blood was gathered at the point of initial diagnosis, before any treatment started. Overall study results and limits: Discrimination between ophthalmopathy and stable hyperthyroidism by a 13-signature model showed about 86% sensitivity and 65% to 84% specificity.

Amplification of TCR beta CDR3 regions used RNA transcripts. The workflow started with a first-round RT-PCR run with HTBI primers and then moved on to a second-round multiplex PCR. TCRdb reprocessed the multiplex PCR reads via MiXCR and lists one record per CDR3 protein. The sample lists approximately 480,000 distinct CDR3 sequences, around 15% occurring once. This clonotype was counted ten times or more. The antigen remains unidentified. PBMCs were obtained from about 9.5 ml of fresh peripheral blood. The CDR3 contains 12 residues. Per germline, CDR1 SQVTM and CDR2 ANQGSEA. Trimming removed 6 bases from V and 5 bases from J, with 10 bases in between.

Sequencing used blood. The chain uses TRBV29-1 and TRBJ2-2, with D maybe TRBD1 (5 bases). This receptor was identified in a woman under 40 with Graves' ophthalmopathy. The CDR3: CSVASGTGELFF. The CDR3 DNA is TGCAGCGTGGCTTCAGGGACCGGGGAGCTGTTTTTT.